A selection of T cell receptor beta chains follows, all from one sample in a study of T cell repertoires in aging, cancer and after chemotherapy. TCRdb re-analysed the multiplex PCR reads in MiXCR, keeping a single row per CDR3 protein. The top ten hold approximately 43% of the sample, which has 1,500 to 2,000 distinct CDR3 sequences, 23% seen once. The sequenced material came from blood. All receptors derive from a human donor with a solid tumor. Each CDR3 is given with its conserved first and last residue. D genes are given only for firm matches. Not all rows give a size; the values are once, few, many and, for expanded clones, a class.

TRBJ2-7 | - | few | TRBV11-3 | CASRGNSYEQYF | TGTGCCAGCAGAGGGAACTCCTACGAGCAGTACTTC
TRBJ2-2 | - | few | TRBV5-1 | CASSLEGLRAPTFGELFF | TGCGCCAGCAGCTTGGAGGGGTTGCGGGCCCCAACTTTTGGGGAGCTGTTTTTT
TRBJ1-1 | - | large | TRBV29-1 | CSARGARTEAFF | TGCAGCGCCCGGGGGGCGCGCACTGAAGCTTTCTTT
TRBJ2-6 | - | - | TRBV6-4 | CASAREAGANVLTF | TGTGCCAGCGCCAGGGAAGCTGGGGCCAACGTCCTGACTTTC
TRBJ1-1 | - | few | TRBV20-1 | CSARKTLNTEAFF | TGCAGTGCTAGAAAAACCTTGAACACTGAAGCTTTCTTT
TRBJ1-5 | - | - | TRBV28 | CASSLFKRLNNQPQHF | TGTGCCAGCAGTTTATTTAAGAGGCTAAACAATCAGCCCCAGCATTTT
TRBJ1-1 | - | few | TRBV18 | CASSRSQGSWAMNTEAFF | TGTGCCAGCTCACGATCTCAGGGATCCTGGGCCATGAACACTGAAGCTTTCTTT
TRBJ2-5 | - | - | TRBV20-1 | CSAPAGADQETQYF | TGCAGTGCCCCCGCGGGGGCAGACCAAGAGACCCAGTACTTC
TRBJ2-2 | TRBD1 | large | TRBV29-1 | CSASAGGSGELFF | TGCAGCGCTTCTGCAGGGGGCAGCGGGGAGCTGTTTTTT
TRBJ1-1 | - | - | TRBV12-3/TRBV12-4 | CASSLTGETEAFF | TGTGCCAGCAGTTTAACGGGTGAGACTGAAGCTTTCTTT
TRBJ1-6 | - | - | TRBV20-1 | CSAGGGYNSPLHF | TGCAGTGCTGGCGGGGGTTATAATTCACCCCTCCACTTT
TRBJ2-3 | - | once | TRBV5-1 | CASSWGRQQDTDTQYF | TGCGCCAGCAGCTGGGGTAGGCAGCAAGACACAGATACGCAGTATTTT
TRBJ2-1 | - | few | TRBV27 | CASSWQRDEQFF | TGTGCCAGCAGTTGGCAGCGAGATGAGCAGTTCTTC
TRBJ2-2 | TRBD1 | few | TRBV15 | CATSTPSWGQGRNTLLFF | TGTGCCACCAGCACCCCATCTTGGGGACAGGGTAGAAACACGTTGCTGTTTTTT
TRBJ2-1 | TRBD2 | few | TRBV20-1 | CSSTTSGRSHEQFF | TGCAGTTCAACCACTAGCGGGAGAAGCCATGAGCAGTTCTTC
TRBJ2-2 | TRBD2 | large | TRBV20-1 | CSALRLAGGPGELFF | TGCAGTGCTCTTCGGTTAGCGGGAGGCCCCGGGGAGCTGTTTTTT
TRBJ2-1 | - | - | TRBV28 | CASTSAGNEQFF | TGTGCCAGCACCTCGGCTGGGAATGAGCAGTTCTTC
TRBJ2-1 | - | - | TRBV20-1 | CSARDPGREQFF | TGCAGTGCTAGAGATCCGGGGAGAGAGCAGTTCTTC
TRBJ1-5 | - | few | TRBV19 | CASSIMYGEGQPQHF | TGTGCCAGTAGTATAATGTACGGGGAGGGACAGCCCCAGCATTTT
TRBJ2-5 | TRBD1 | - | TRBV11-2 | CASRSNGTGAIETQYF | TGTGCCAGCAGATCCAACGGGACAGGGGCAATCGAGACCCAGTACTTC
TRBJ1-5 | TRBD1 | - | TRBV7-9 | CASSLRTGDQPQHF | TGTGCCAGCAGCTTGAGGACAGGGGATCAGCCCCAGCATTTT
TRBJ2-5 | TRBD1 | - | TRBV6-1 | CASSLRQGAPETQYF | TGTGCCAGCAGTCTCCGACAGGGGGCTCCGGAGACCCAGTACTTC
TRBJ1-3 | - | medium-sized | TRBV6-5 | CASATIAISGNTIYF | TGTGCCAGCGCCACGATTGCCATCTCTGGAAACACCATATATTTT
TRBJ1-1 | TRBD1 | large | TRBV29-1 | CSASTGGGNTEAFF | TGCAGCGCCTCGACAGGGGGTGGGAACACTGAAGCTTTCTTT
TRBJ1-1 | - | few | TRBV28 | CASRWTFGTEAFF | TGTGCCAGCAGATGGACCTTCGGAACTGAAGCTTTCTTT
TRBJ1-6 | - | - | TRBV10-2 | CASSESPGHVALHF | TGCGCCAGCAGTGAGTCACCGGGACACGTTGCCCTCCACTTT
TRBJ1-2 | - | - | TRBV18 | CASSPEMPAQKLLYGYTF | TGTGCCAGCTCACCAGAGATGCCGGCCCAGAAACTCCTCTATGGCTACACCTTC
TRBJ2-7 | - | - | TRBV28 | CASTGGFYEQYF | TGTGCCAGCACCGGAGGCTTCTACGAGCAGTACTTC
TRBJ1-3 | - | - | TRBV7-9 | CASLSRPGNTIYF | TGTGCCAGCTTGAGTAGACCGGGAAACACCATATATTTT
TRBJ1-5 | - | - | TRBV6-5 | CASSGTQGNQPQHF | TGTGCCAGCAGTGGCACGCAGGGCAATCAGCCCCAGCATTTT